There are a few counts of the clone carrying this T cell receptor (beta chain). Its target is unknown. Expressed TCRB transcripts got sequenced, as all isolated RNA was reverse transcribed. TCRdb's copy holds only in-frame clones and misses some; the assay was immunoSEQ multiplex PCR. The table lists fewer than 300,000 clones, about a tenth of them singletons. J lost 0 bases, V lost 4 bases, and 8 bases had no gene match. Germline V gives CDR1 MGHRA, CDR2 YSYEKL. The CDR3 runs to 16 residues. This record comes from a study of beta chain features in type 1 diabetes. Findings and caveats of the study: The study found moderately but significantly shorter TCRB CDR3s in all four CD4+ subsets of Type 1 diabetes patients.

The chain links TRBV4-1 to TRBJ1-1, with TRBD1 matching 7 bases. The receptor's source is a man aged 25-45 years with type 1 diabetes. Sequenced material: naive CD4+ T cells from blood. The CDR3 reads CASSPMGQYMNTEAFF. The CDR3 nucleotides are TGCGCCAGCAGCCCGATGGGACAGTACATGAACACTGAAGCTTTCTTT.